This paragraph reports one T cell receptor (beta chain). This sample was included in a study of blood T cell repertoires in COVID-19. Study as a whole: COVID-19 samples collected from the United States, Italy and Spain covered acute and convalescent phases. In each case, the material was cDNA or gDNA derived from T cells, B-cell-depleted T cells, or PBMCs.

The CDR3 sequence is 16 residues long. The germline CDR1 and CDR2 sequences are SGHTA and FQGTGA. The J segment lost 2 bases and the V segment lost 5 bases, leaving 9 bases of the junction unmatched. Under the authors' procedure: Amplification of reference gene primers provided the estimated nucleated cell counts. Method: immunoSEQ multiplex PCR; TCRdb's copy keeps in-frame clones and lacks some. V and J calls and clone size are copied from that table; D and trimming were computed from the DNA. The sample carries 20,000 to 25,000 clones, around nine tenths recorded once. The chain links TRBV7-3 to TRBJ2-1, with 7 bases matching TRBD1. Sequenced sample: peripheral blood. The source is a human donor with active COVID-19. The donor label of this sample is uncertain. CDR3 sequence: CASSALGGETYNEQFF. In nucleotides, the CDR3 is TGTGCCAGCAGCGCGCTAGGGGGCGAAACCTACAATGAGCAGTTCTTC.